This T cell receptor (beta chain) was observed in a study of PD-1 blockade in classical Hodgkin lymphoma. Trimming stripped 2 bases from V and 0 bases from J, with 6 bases between. CDR1 is SGHRS, CDR2 YFSETQ, per germline. CDR3 length: 14 amino acids. The method was immunoSEQ multiplex PCR; TCRdb's version includes in-frame clones alone and lacks a portion of them. The table has over 20,000 clones, 85% to 90% seen once. No patient escaped relapse after autologous stem cell transplantation, and brentuximab vedotin exposure varied. About this clone: Antigen unknown.

Overall study findings and caveats: Newly diagnosed patients were reported to start with lower TCR diversity than healthy donors. Factors driving the repertoire differences, possibly disease activity or prior therapy, remain undefined.

The gene calls are TRBV5-1 and TRBJ1-3; possibly TRBD1 for D (5 bases). The receptor was isolated from a human donor with classical Hodgkin lymphoma. The sequences come from peripheral blood mononuclear cells (PBMCs), collected at baseline. This CDR3 is CASSLGVSGNTIYF. The CDR3 DNA reads TGCGCCAGCAGCTTAGGGGTCTCTGGAAACACCATATATTTT.